Reported below is one T cell receptor beta chain. The antigen is unknown. Construction of the TCR beta libraries employed iRepertoire HTBI primers in conjunction with Arm-PCR of CDR3 regions. TCRdb ran MiXCR on the multiplex PCR reads and lists one entry per CDR3 protein. The sample lists approximately 540,000 distinct CDR3 sequences; about 12% were seen once. These data originate in a study of regulatory T cells in long-lasting Graves disease. Study results and caveats: It was in persistent disease that TRBV28, TRBJ1-2 and TRBJ2-5 were favored.

The CDR3 extends over 15 amino acids. The germline gives CDR1 SEHNR, CDR2 FQNEAQ (reference sequence). Trimming took 3 bases from V and 5 from J; bases not matched to a gene: 6. Time point here: newly diagnosed GD, antithyroid drugs for less than 3 months. PBMC-derived RNA was used for the TCR library. Criteria from the American Thyroid Association guidelines were applied to diagnose Graves' disease. This sample was also put to use in a study of T cells in Graves' hyperthyroidism and ophthalmopathy. From that report: In the first-round RT-PCR of the TCR CDR3, the HTBI primer set was used. Peripheral blood also featured most of the thyroid clonotypes expanded above 0.001.

The chain recombines TRBV7-9 with TRBJ2-2, with 7 bases fitting TRBD2. The TCR originated in a woman aged 30 to 39 with Graves disease. The sample here was peripheral blood mononuclear cells (PBMCs), taken at new diagnosis, from a patient treated with antithyroid drugs. The CDR3: CASSFFGLGTGELFF. CDR3 nucleotides: TGTGCCAGCAGCTTCTTCGGACTAGGAACCGGGGAGCTGTTTTTT.